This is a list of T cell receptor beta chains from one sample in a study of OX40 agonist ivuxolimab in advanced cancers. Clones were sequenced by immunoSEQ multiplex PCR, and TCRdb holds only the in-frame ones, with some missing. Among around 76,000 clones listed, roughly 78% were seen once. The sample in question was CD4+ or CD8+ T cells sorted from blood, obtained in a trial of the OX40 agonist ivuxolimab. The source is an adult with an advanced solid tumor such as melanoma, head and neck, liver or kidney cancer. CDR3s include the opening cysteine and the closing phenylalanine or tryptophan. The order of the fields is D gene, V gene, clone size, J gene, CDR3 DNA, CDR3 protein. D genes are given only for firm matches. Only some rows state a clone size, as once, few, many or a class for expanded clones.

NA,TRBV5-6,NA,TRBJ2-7,TGTGCCAGCAGCCTCACAGGGCGGTACGAGCAGTACTTC,CASSLTGRYEQYF
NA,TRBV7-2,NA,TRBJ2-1,TGTGCCAGCAGCTTTTTTTACAATGAGCAGTTCTTC,CASSFFYNEQFF
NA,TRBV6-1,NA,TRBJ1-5,TGTGCCAGCAGTGAAGCGCTAATCAGCAATCAGCCCCAGCATTTT,CASSEALISNQPQHF
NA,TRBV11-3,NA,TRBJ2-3,TGTGCCAGCAGCTTGGATCGGTGGGGAGATACGCAGTATTTT,CASSLDRWGDTQYF
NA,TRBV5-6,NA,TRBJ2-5,TGTGCCAGCAGCTTGGGGGTGACCCAGTACTTC,CASSLGVTQYF
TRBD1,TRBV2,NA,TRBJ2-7,TGTGCCAGCAAGGATCCGGGACAGGGAACCTACGAGCAGTACTTC,CASKDPGQGTYEQYF
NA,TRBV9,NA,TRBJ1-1,TGTGCCAGCAGCGTCGGGGTCCCCTCACTATTCCTTCCGAACACTGAAGCTTTCTTT,CASSVGVPSLFLPNTEAFF
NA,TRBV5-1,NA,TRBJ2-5,TGCGCCAGCAGTTTATTCTCTGGGGAGACCCAGTACTTC,CASSLFSGETQYF
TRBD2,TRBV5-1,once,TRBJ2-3,TGCGCCAGCAGCTTGGGCGGGGGGCGGTTCAGCACAGATACGCAGTATTTT,CASSLGGGRFSTDTQYF
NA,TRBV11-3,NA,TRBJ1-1,TGTGCCAGCAGCTTAGGGGAGGGCATTGAAGCTTTCTTT,CASSLGEGIEAFF
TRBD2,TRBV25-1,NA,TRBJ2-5,TGTGCCAGCAGTGAACTTGGACTAGCGGGCTCCCAAGAGACCCAGTACTTC,CASSELGLAGSQETQYF
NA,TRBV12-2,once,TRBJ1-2,TGTGCAAGTCGCTTAAAGAAGGTCTTGGGGAACTATGGCTACACCTTC,CASRLKKVLGNYGYTF
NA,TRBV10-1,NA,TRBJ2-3,TGCGCCAGCAGTGGTGGTACAGGAGGCACAGATACGCAGTATTTT,CASSGGTGGTDTQYF
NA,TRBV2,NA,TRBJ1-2,TGTGCCAGCTCCGCGGGGGGGCCCGGCTATGGCTACACCTTC,CASSAGGPGYGYTF
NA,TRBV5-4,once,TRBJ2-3,TGTGCCAGCAGCTTACGCACAGATACGCAGTATTTT,CASSLRTDTQYF
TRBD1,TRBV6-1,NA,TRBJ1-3,TGTGCCAGCAGTGTGGGACAGACCCGCTCTGGAAACACCATATATTTT,CASSVGQTRSGNTIYF
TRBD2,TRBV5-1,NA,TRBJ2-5,TGCGCCAGCAGCTTGGGCGGGGGGGCCTTGTTTGAGACCCAGTACTTC,CASSLGGGALFETQYF
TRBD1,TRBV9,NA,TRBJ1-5,TGTGCCAGCAGCGTAGGGACAGGTGATAGCAATCAGCCCCAGCATTTT,CASSVGTGDSNQPQHF
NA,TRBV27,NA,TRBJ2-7,TGTGCCATAGGGGACGAGCAGTACTTC,CAIGDEQYF
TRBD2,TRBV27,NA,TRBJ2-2,TGTGCCAGCAGTCTAGCGGGAGGACTAAACACCGGGGAGCTGTTTTTT,CASSLAGGLNTGELFF
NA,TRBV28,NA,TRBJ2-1,TGTGCCAGCAGATCTTACAATGAGCAGTTCTTC,CASRSYNEQFF
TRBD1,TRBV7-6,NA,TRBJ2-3,TGTGCCAGCAGCCTCCAGACAGGGGCAGATACGCAGTATTTT,CASSLQTGADTQYF
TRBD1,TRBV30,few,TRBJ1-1,TGTGCCTATACAGGGGATTTCACTGAAGCTTTCTTT,CAYTGDFTEAFF
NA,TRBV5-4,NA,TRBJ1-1,TGTGCCAGCAGCCATGACCTGAACACTGAAGCTTTCTTT,CASSHDLNTEAFF
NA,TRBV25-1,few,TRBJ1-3,TGTGCCACCTCAACAGGGTTGCGGGGTAACACCATATATTTT,CATSTGLRGNTIYF
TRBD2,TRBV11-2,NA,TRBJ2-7,TGTGCCAGCAGCCCTCCGGGACTAGCGGGAACCTACGAGCAGTACTTC,CASSPPGLAGTYEQYF
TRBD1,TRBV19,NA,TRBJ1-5,TGTGCCATTTCGGACAGGGGCGGCTTCAATCAGCCCCAGCATTTT,CAISDRGGFNQPQHF
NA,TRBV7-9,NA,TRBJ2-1,TGTGCCAGCAGCATATCGCTAGCGATCTACAATGAGCAGTTCTTC,CASSISLAIYNEQFF
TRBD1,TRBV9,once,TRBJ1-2,TGTGCCAGCAGCTTCCAAACATATACAGGGGAGAGTGGCTACACCTTC,CASSFQTYTGESGYTF
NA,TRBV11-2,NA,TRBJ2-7,TGTGCCAGCGTGGGGGCAGGGTCCTCCTACGAGCAGTACTTC,CASVGAGSSYEQYF
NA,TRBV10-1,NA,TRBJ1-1,TGCGCCAGCAAACAGGGCAGGTCTATGAACACTGAAGCTTTCTTT,CASKQGRSMNTEAFF
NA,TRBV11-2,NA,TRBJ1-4,TGTGCCAGCAGCTTAGGGGGCACCGGGGAAAAACTGTTTTTT,CASSLGGTGEKLFF
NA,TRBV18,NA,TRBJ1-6,TGTGCCAGCTCACCAGCAGGGGTGGATTCACCCCTCCACTTT,CASSPAGVDSPLHF
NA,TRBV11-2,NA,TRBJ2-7,TGTGCCAGCAGCTTAGATACTACAGCATTTTACGAGCAGTACTTC,CASSLDTTAFYEQYF
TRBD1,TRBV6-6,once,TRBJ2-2,TGTGCCAGCAAGAGGACAGGGGAGAACACCGGGGAGCTGTTTTTT,CASKRTGENTGELFF
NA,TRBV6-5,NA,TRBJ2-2,TGTGCCAGCAGTTACCACAGAGGGTTTGCGGAGCTGTTTTTT,CASSYHRGFAELFF
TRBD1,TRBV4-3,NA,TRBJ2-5,TGCGCCAGCAGCAAGGGACAGGACGGAGAGACCCAGTACTTC,CASSKGQDGETQYF
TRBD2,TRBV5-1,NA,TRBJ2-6,TGCGCCAGCAGCCTGGTGGGCCTAGCGGGACTCTCTGGGGCCAACGTCCTGACTTTC,CASSLVGLAGLSGANVLTF
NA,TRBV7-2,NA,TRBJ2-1,TGTGCCAGCAGCTTAGGTGGGACGGTCTCCTACAATGAGCAGTTCTTC,CASSLGGTVSYNEQFF
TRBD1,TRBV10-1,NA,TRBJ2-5,TGCGCCAGCAGTGAGTCGGGGGCAGGGGGAAGAGAGACCCAGTACTTC,CASSESGAGGRETQYF
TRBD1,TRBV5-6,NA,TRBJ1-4,TGTGCCAGCAGCTTGGAGGTAGCAGGGGGCGGTGAAAAACTGTTTTTT,CASSLEVAGGGEKLFF
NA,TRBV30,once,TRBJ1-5,TGTGCCTGGAGTGTCGGCAGGGCGGGCAATCAGCCCCAGCATTTT,CAWSVGRAGNQPQHF
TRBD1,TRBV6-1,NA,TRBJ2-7,TGTGCCAGCAGTGGGGGGACAGGGGGCCCCTACGAGCAGTACTTC,CASSGGTGGPYEQYF
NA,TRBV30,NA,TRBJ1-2,TGTGCCTGGAGCTATAGGGGGGCGGCGGCCTATGGCTACACCTTC,CAWSYRGAAAYGYTF
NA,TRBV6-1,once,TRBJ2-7,TGTGCCAGCACCAAAGGGGTCCACGAGCAGTACTTC,CASTKGVHEQYF
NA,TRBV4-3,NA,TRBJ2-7,TGCGCCATCCCGCCTGTTTACGAGCAGTACTTC,CAIPPVYEQYF
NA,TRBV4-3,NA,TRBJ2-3,TGCGCCAGCAGCCAAGGACAGGCGGGGGATACGCAGTATTTT,CASSQGQAGDTQYF
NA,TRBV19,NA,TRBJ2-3,TGTGCCAGTAGCCATACTAAAGCGGGCACAGATACGCAGTATTTT,CASSHTKAGTDTQYF